The sequence of this T cell receptor (beta chain) was determined in a study of tumor and adjacent non-tumor tissue in lung cancer. Whole-study context: There were some 11 adenocarcinoma, 2 squamous cell carcinoma and 1 small cell lung cancer cases.

TCRbeta libraries were built with three rounds of nested PCR, modified from ARM-PCR. One entry per CDR3 protein results from TCRdb running MiXCR on the multiplex PCR reads. The sample shows 200,000 to 250,000 distinct CDR3 sequences, 71% of them seen only once. Turning to this clonotype: Its target is unknown. A read error may explain this, as a much larger clone is one base away. The CDR3 does not close with the conserved phenylalanine or tryptophan, likely indicating a read error.

The template was RNA from unsorted bulk tissue. Study-wide results and caveats: Compared with tumor, normal lung showed significantly lower TCR diversity. Shorter survival was associated with higher TCR diversity in tumors.

CDR3 length equals 14 residues. The germline V gene encodes CDR1 DFQATT and CDR2 SNEGSKA (reference sequence). V was pared by 1 base and J by 10 bases, with 17 bases between. Sequences were obtained from lung tumor tissue. The V call is TRBV20-1, the J call TRBJ2-4; D uncertain. The source of this sequence is a man aged 60 to 75 with non-small cell lung cancer. The CDR3 sequence is CSARAPSNPVIQYL. DNA for the CDR3: TGCAGTGCTAGAGCCCCATCGAATCCGGTAATTCAGTACTTG.